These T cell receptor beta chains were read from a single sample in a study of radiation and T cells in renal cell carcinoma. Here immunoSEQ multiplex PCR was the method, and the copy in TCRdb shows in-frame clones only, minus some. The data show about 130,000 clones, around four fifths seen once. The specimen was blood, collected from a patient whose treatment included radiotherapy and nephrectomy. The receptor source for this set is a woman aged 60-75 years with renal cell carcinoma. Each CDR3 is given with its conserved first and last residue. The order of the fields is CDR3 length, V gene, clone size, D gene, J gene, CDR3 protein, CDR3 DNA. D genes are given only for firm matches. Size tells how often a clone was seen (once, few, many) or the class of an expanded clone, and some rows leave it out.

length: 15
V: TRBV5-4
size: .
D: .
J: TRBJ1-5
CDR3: CASSLMGPGNQPQHF
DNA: TGTGCCAGCAGCTTGATGGGTCCAGGGAATCAGCCCCAGCATTTT

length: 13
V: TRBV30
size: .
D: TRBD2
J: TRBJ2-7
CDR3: CAWASGSTYEQYF
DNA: TGTGCCTGGGCTAGCGGGAGTACGTACGAGCAGTACTTC

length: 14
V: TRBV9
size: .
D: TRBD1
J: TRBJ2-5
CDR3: CASSGGQGWETQYF
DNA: TGTGCCAGCAGCGGGGGACAGGGTTGGGAGACCCAGTACTTC

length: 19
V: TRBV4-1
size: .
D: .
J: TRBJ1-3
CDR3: CASSQEEWEGKTGGNTIYF
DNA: TGCGCCAGCAGCCAAGAAGAATGGGAGGGGAAAACGGGAGGAAACACCATATATTTT

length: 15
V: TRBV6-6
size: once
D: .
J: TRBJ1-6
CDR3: CASSYSSHRDSPLHF
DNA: TGTGCCAGCAGTTACTCGAGCCACAGGGATTCACCCCTCCACTTT

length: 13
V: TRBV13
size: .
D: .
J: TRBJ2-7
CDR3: CASSSGFQSEQYF
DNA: TGTGCCAGCAGCTCCGGATTCCAGAGCGAGCAGTACTTC

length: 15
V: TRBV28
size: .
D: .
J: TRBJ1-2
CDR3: CASSSQQGFNYGYTF
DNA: TGTGCCAGCAGTTCCCAACAGGGTTTTAACTATGGCTACACCTTC

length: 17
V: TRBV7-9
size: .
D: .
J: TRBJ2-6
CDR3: CASSLGMGEAGANVLTF
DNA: TGTGCCAGCAGCTTAGGAATGGGGGAGGCTGGGGCCAACGTCCTGACTTTC

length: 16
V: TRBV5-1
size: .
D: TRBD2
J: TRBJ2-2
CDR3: CASSLDYGGDTGELFF
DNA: TGCGCCAGCAGCTTAGACTACGGGGGGGACACCGGGGAGCTGTTTTTT

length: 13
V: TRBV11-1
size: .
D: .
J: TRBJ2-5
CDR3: CASSLTHQETQYF
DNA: TGTGCCAGCAGCTTGACACACCAAGAGACCCAGTACTTC

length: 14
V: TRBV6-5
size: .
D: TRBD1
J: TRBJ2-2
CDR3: CASRGQVRTGELFF
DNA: TGTGCCAGTAGAGGACAGGTTAGAACCGGGGAGCTGTTTTTT

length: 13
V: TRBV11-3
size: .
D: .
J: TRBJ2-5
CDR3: CASSFSRQETQYF
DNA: TGTGCCAGCAGCTTTTCAAGGCAAGAGACCCAGTACTTC

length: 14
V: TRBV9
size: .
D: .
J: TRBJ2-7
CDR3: CASSVSERNYEQYF
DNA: TGTGCCAGCAGCGTAAGTGAGCGGAACTACGAGCAGTACTTC

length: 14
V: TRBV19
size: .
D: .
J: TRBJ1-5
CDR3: CASRGPIGNQPQHF
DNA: TGTGCCAGTAGGGGACCTATAGGGAATCAGCCCCAGCATTTT

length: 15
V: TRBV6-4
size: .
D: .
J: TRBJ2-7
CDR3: CASSLLAPQSYEQYF
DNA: TGTGCCAGCAGCCTTCTAGCGCCCCAATCCTACGAGCAGTACTTC

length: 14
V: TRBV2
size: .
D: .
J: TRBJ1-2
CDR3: CASSEAGSDYGYTF
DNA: TGTGCCAGCAGTGAAGCAGGGTCCGATTACGGCTACACCTTC

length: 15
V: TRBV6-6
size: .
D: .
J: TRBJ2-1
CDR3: CASSYVQSFTFEQFF
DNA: TGTGCCAGCAGTTACGTTCAATCTTTTACGTTTGAGCAGTTCTTC

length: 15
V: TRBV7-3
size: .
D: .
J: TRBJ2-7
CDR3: CASSLIPGPDYEQYF
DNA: TGTGCCAGCAGCCTGATCCCGGGGCCTGACTACGAGCAGTACTTC

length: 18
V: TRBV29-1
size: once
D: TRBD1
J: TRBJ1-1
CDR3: CSVEIPDRGGFPNTEAFF
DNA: TGCAGCGTTGAAATTCCCGACAGGGGGGGATTCCCGAACACTGAAGCTTTCTTT

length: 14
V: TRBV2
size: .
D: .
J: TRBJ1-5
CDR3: CASSQGGGNQPQHF
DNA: TGTGCCAGCAGTCAGGGAGGGGGGAATCAGCCCCAGCATTTT

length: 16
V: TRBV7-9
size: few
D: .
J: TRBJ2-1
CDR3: CASSSPWASSYNEQFF
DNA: TGTGCCAGCAGCTCCCCGTGGGCGAGCTCCTACAATGAGCAGTTCTTC

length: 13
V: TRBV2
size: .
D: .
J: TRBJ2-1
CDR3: CATSRAVKDEQFF
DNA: TGTGCCACCAGCCGAGCGGTGAAGGATGAGCAGTTCTTC

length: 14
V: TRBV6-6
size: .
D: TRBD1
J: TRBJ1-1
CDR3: CASRIGTANTEAFF
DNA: TGTGCCAGCAGAATAGGGACAGCCAACACTGAAGCTTTCTTT

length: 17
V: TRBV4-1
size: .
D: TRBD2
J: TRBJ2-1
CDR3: CASSQDRSGGSYNEQFF
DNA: TGCGCCAGCAGCCAAGATCGAAGCGGGGGCTCCTACAATGAGCAGTTCTTC

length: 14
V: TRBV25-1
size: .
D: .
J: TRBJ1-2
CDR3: CASSANVRTYGYTF
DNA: TGTGCCAGCAGTGCTAATGTACGCACCTATGGCTACACCTTC

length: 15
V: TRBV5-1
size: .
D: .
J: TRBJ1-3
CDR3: CASSQTTIPGNTIYF
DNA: TGCGCCAGCAGCCAAACTACAATACCTGGAAACACCATATATTTT

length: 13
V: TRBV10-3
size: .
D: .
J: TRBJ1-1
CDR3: CAINGALNTEAFF
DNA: TGTGCCATCAATGGGGCCTTGAACACTGAAGCTTTCTTT

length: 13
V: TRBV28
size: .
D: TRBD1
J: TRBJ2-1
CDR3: CASSLGGQGVKFF
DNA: TGTGCCAGCAGTTTAGGGGGACAGGGGGTAAAGTTCTTC

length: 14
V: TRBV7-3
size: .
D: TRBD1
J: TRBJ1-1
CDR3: CASSLSQGDNEAFF
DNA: TGTGCCAGCAGCTTATCACAGGGGGATAATGAAGCTTTCTTT

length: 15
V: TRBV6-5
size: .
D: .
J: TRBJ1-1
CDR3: CASSYSGMPNTEAFF
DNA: TGTGCCAGCAGTTACTCGGGCATGCCGAACACTGAAGCTTTCTTT

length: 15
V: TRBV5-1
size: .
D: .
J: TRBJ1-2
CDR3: CASSLGQLASYGYTF
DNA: TGCGCCAGCAGCTTGGGGCAGCTCGCTTCCTATGGCTACACCTTC

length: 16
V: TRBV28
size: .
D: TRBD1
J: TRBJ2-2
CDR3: CASSLEAGGLTGELFF
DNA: TGTGCCAGCAGTTTAGAGGCAGGGGGTCTGACCGGGGAGCTGTTTTTT

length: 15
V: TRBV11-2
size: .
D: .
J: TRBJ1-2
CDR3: CASSPHRNRVDGYTF
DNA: TGTGCCAGCAGCCCCCATCGTAACAGGGTGGATGGCTACACCTTC

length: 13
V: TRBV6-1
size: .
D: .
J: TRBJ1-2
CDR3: CASSPGPNYGYTF
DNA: TGTGCCAGCAGTCCCGGACCAAACTATGGCTACACCTTC

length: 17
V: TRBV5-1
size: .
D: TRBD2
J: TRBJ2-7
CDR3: CASSFLAGGPGIYEQYF
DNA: TGCGCCAGCAGCTTCCTAGCGGGAGGGCCGGGGATCTACGAGCAGTACTTC

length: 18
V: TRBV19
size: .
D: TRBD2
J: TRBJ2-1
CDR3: CASSIPYSGRRSYNEQFF
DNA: TGTGCCAGTAGTATCCCCTATAGCGGGAGAAGGTCCTACAATGAGCAGTTCTTC

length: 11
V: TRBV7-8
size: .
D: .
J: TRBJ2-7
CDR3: CASSARYEQYF
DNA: TGTGCCAGCAGCGCCCGGTACGAGCAGTACTTC

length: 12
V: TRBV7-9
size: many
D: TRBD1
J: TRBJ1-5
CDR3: CASGTGHQPQHF
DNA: TGTGCCAGCGGGACAGGCCATCAGCCCCAGCATTTT